Listed below are T cell receptor beta chains from one sample, sequenced in a study of blood T cell repertoires in COVID-19. Repertoires were generated with immunoSEQ multiplex PCR, while TCRdb's copy carries only in-frame clones and drops some. The data contain 35,000 to 50,000 clones, more than 65% of them singletons. The sequencing input was peripheral blood. These receptors came from a man aged 80 or over with acute or convalescent COVID-19. Both conserved end residues are part of each CDR3. The D gene is left open where the match is weak. Only some rows state a clone size, as once, few, many or a class for expanded clones.

v_gene	d_gene	j_gene	abundance	CDR3aa	CDR3nt
TRBV9	TRBD2	TRBJ2-1	-	CASSPRGAGGGNEQFF	TGTGCCAGCAGTCCCCGTGGAGCGGGAGGAGGGAATGAGCAGTTCTTC
TRBV25-1	TRBD1	TRBJ2-5	-	CASSPDRGRGETQYF	TGTGCCAGCAGCCCCGACAGGGGGCGCGGAGAGACCCAGTACTTC
TRBV7-2	-	TRBJ2-2	-	CASSSRDFYTGELFF	TGTGCCAGCAGCTCCCGGGACTTTTACACCGGGGAGCTGTTTTTT
TRBV15	-	TRBJ1-2	-	CATSRGGTNGYTF	TGTGCCACCAGCAGGGGGGGGACGAATGGCTACACCTTC
TRBV19	-	TRBJ1-5	-	CASSTWDMGQPQHF	TGTGCCAGTAGTACCTGGGACATGGGGCAGCCCCAGCATTTT
TRBV9	TRBD2	TRBJ2-1	-	CASSASGTSGYNEQFF	TGTGCCAGCAGCGCCTCCGGGACTAGCGGCTACAATGAGCAGTTCTTC
TRBV10-1	TRBD1	TRBJ1-6	few	CASSESAGGNSPLHF	TGCGCCAGCAGTGAGTCCGCAGGGGGCAATTCACCCCTCCACTTT
TRBV6-2/TRBV6-3	-	TRBJ2-1	many	CASSSTGLNNEQFF	TGTGCCAGCAGTTCAACGGGACTGAACAATGAGCAGTTCTTC
TRBV2	-	TRBJ2-5	-	CASSRVQETQYF	TGTGCCAGCAGCCGGGTCCAAGAGACCCAGTACTTC
TRBV28	TRBD2	TRBJ2-1	-	CASSLRIAGRYNEQFF	TGTGCCAGCAGTTTGAGGATAGCGGGACGGTACAATGAGCAGTTCTTC
TRBV28	TRBD2	TRBJ2-2	-	CASSHKPFSGSYQAGTNTGELFF	TGTGCCAGCAGCCATAAGCCATTTTCAGGGTCGTATCAAGCGGGGACGAACACCGGGGAGCTGTTTTTT
TRBV12-5	-	TRBJ1-2	-	CASASPGLSNYGYTF	TGTGCTAGTGCCTCCCCGGGACTCTCTAACTATGGCTACACCTTC
TRBV23-1	-	TRBJ2-5	-	CASSLKFRDRETQYF	TGCGCCAGCAGTCTGAAGTTTCGGGATCGGGAGACCCAGTACTTC
TRBV21-1	-	TRBJ2-7	few	CASSKARHSREQYF	TGTGCCAGCAGCAAAGCGAGACACTCACGAGAGCAGTACTTC
TRBV5-1	-	TRBJ1-6	-	CASSLQGNSPLHF	TGCGCCAGCAGCTTACAGGGAAATTCACCCCTCCACTTT
TRBV3-1/TRBV3-2	-	TRBJ1-2	-	CASSQRGYGYTF	TGTGCCAGCAGCCAAAGAGGGTATGGCTACACCTTC
TRBV6-2/TRBV6-3	-	TRBJ1-5	few	CASSYSGRRNQPQHF	TGTGCCAGCAGTTACTCGGGGAGGCGCAATCAGCCCCAGCATTTT
TRBV28	-	TRBJ1-5	-	CASSPIPGASRGQPQHF	TGTGCCAGCAGTCCCATCCCCGGAGCGAGCAGGGGTCAGCCCCAGCATTTT
TRBV6-5	TRBD1	TRBJ1-4	-	CASRGTGQREKLFF	TGTGCCAGCAGAGGGACAGGGCAGCGGGAAAAACTGTTTTTT
TRBV5-1	-	TRBJ2-2	-	CASRAGTPNTGELFF	TGCGCCAGCAGGGCCGGGACACCGAACACCGGGGAGCTGTTTTTT
TRBV28	TRBD1	TRBJ1-2	-	CASSFRTGRPGLYGYTF	TGTGCCAGCAGTTTTCGGACAGGGCGTCCGGGCCTCTATGGCTACACCTTC
TRBV29-1	TRBD2	TRBJ2-1	-	CSAPTSGSYNEQFF	TGCAGCGCACCCACTAGCGGCTCCTACAATGAGCAGTTCTTC
TRBV5-1	TRBD1	TRBJ2-5	-	CASSIGQGMTQYF	TGCGCCAGCAGCATAGGACAGGGAATGACCCAGTACTTC
TRBV19	TRBD1	TRBJ2-5	-	CASSMGEGGRETQYF	TGTGCCAGTAGTATGGGGGAAGGGGGCCGCGAGACCCAGTACTTC
TRBV19	TRBD2	TRBJ2-3	-	CASSILAGEGDTQYF	TGTGCCAGTAGTATTCTGGCGGGGGAAGGAGATACGCAGTATTTT
TRBV21-1	-	TRBJ2-2	-	CASTLYFRRDIGPGELFF	TGTGCCAGTACACTTTATTTTCGAAGGGACATCGGTCCCGGGGAGCTGTTTTTT
TRBV2	-	TRBJ1-1	-	CASKPGGGRMNTEAFF	TGTGCCAGCAAACCCGGGGGAGGGAGGATGAACACTGAAGCTTTCTTT
TRBV6-5	-	TRBJ1-6	-	CASKPGSSWGSPLHF	TGTGCCAGCAAACCAGGGTCATCATGGGGTTCACCCCTCCACTTT
TRBV24-1	TRBD2	TRBJ2-1	-	CATSAGRGRGEQFF	TGTGCCACCAGTGCTGGACGAGGGAGGGGTGAGCAGTTCTTC
TRBV5-1	TRBD1	TRBJ2-1	-	CASSLDGTEYNEQFF	TGCGCCAGCAGCTTGGATGGGACAGAGTACAATGAGCAGTTCTTC
TRBV15	-	TRBJ1-2	-	CATSPEQRKNYGYTF	TGTGCCACCAGCCCAGAACAGCGGAAAAACTATGGCTACACCTTC
TRBV19	-	TRBJ2-1	-	CASSARTANEQFF	TGTGCCAGTAGTGCCCGGACAGCCAATGAGCAGTTCTTC
TRBV5-1	-	TRBJ2-6	-	CASSPGNRGTANSGANVLTF	TGCGCCAGCAGCCCCGGTAATCGCGGGACAGCCAACTCTGGGGCCAACGTCCTGACTTTC
TRBV25-1	-	TRBJ2-3	-	CASSEYGASTDTQYF	TGTGCCAGCAGTGAATATGGAGCTAGCACAGATACGCAGTATTTT
TRBV7-9	-	TRBJ1-6	few	CASSLDNPYNSPLHF	TGTGCCAGCAGCTTAGACAACCCCTATAATTCACCCCTCCACTTT
TRBV30	-	TRBJ2-7	-	CAWSLGRYSYEQYF	TGTGCCTGGAGTCTTGGCAGGTACTCATACGAGCAGTACTTC
TRBV5-1	TRBD1	TRBJ1-1	-	CASSVVAGGNTEAFF	TGCGCCAGCAGCGTAGTGGCAGGGGGCAACACTGAAGCTTTCTTT
TRBV6-5	-	TRBJ1-4	-	CASSYLGGSEKLFF	TGTGCCAGCAGTTACTTGGGGGGGAGCGAAAAACTGTTTTTT
TRBV19	-	TRBJ2-5	-	CASSAQGSEKTQYF	TGTGCCAGTAGTGCCCAGGGTTCGGAGAAGACCCAGTACTTC
TRBV28	TRBD2	TRBJ2-1	-	CASNAIGTSGTAEQFF	TGTGCCAGCAACGCTATCGGGACTAGCGGGACCGCTGAGCAGTTCTTC
TRBV6-5	-	TRBJ1-5	-	CASSYSGGVNQPQHF	TGTGCCAGCAGTTACTCGGGGGGGGTCAATCAGCCCCAGCATTTT
TRBV3-1/TRBV3-2	-	TRBJ2-7	many	CASRAGNYEQYF	TGTGCCAGCCGAGCGGGTAACTACGAGCAGTACTTC
TRBV18	-	TRBJ2-3	-	CASSHLTEPDTQYF	TGTGCCAGCTCCCATCTGACAGAACCAGATACGCAGTATTTT
TRBV9	-	TRBJ2-1	-	CASSPTRAGLGSYNEQFF	TGTGCCAGCAGCCCCACCCGTGCGGGACTGGGCTCCTACAATGAGCAGTTCTTC
TRBV5-1	-	TRBJ2-1	-	CASSLSPGTYNEQFF	TGCGCCAGCAGCTTGAGTCCCGGGACCTACAATGAGCAGTTCTTC
TRBV2	-	TRBJ2-2	-	CASRYYRELFF	TGTGCCAGCAGGTACTACCGGGAGCTGTTTTTT
TRBV7-2	-	TRBJ1-3	-	CASSLRAGDTIYF	TGTGCCAGCAGCTTACGTGCCGGGGACACCATATATTTT
TRBV29-1	TRBD2	TRBJ2-1	-	CSGVLAEGPNEQFF	TGCAGCGGGGTCCTAGCGGAGGGCCCCAATGAGCAGTTCTTC
TRBV5-6	TRBD1	TRBJ2-7	-	CASSYAQTGNWNEQYF	TGTGCCAGCAGCTATGCCCAGACAGGGAATTGGAACGAGCAGTACTTC
TRBV19	TRBD1	TRBJ1-5	-	CASSMGRGPQPQHF	TGTGCCAGTAGTATGGGCAGGGGGCCTCAGCCCCAGCATTTT
TRBV28	TRBD1	TRBJ1-4	-	CASSPRWTGSGEKLFF	TGTGCCAGCAGTCCTCGTTGGACAGGGTCTGGTGAAAAACTGTTTTTT
TRBV11-1	-	TRBJ2-7	-	CASQSPGVSYEQYF	TGTGCCAGCCAATCCCCGGGAGTCTCCTACGAGCAGTACTTC